These 14 T cell receptor beta chains share one sample of origin, sequenced in a study of T-cell reconstitution after alpha-beta-depleted transplantation in children. Preparation of the TCRbeta library involved a method that used unique molecular identifiers. TCRdb called the PCR reads again in MiXCR, with one record for every CDR3 protein. The sample consists of 450,000 to 500,000 distinct CDR3 sequences, 9.5% to 15% of them appearing once. The sequenced sample was PBMCs from the stem cell graft donor, obtained from the stem cell graft. Source of these receptors: a human donor who donated a stem cell graft to a child with combined immunodeficiency.

The rearrangement uses TRBV20-1 and TRBJ1-1; D is ambiguous. Germline CDR1 reads DFQATT; CDR2 reads SNEGSKA (reference sequence). This CDR3 contains 13 residues. Trimming took 3 bases from V and 5 from J, leaving 13 bases between them. CDR3 sequence (DNA): TGCAGTGCTAGGCGGCTGGGGTTAACTGAAGCTTTCTTT. Residues: CSARRLGLTEAFF.

This clonotype was observed many times. The genes are TRBV12-3 or TRBV12-4 and TRBJ2-7, with TRBD2 as a possible D gene (6 bases). V lost 3 bases and J 6 bases, leaving 15 bases between the germline ends. There are 14 residues in the CDR3. The CDR3: CASSLRGTSGEQYF. The CDR3 coding sequence is TGTGCCAGCAGTTTGCGCGGGACGTCGGGCGAGCAGTACTTC.

This clonotype has at least ten counts. DNA of the CDR3: TGCGCCAGCAGCTACGGGACTAGCGGGATCACCGGGGAGCTGTTTTTT. As protein: CASSYGTSGITGELFF. J is TRBJ2-2 and V is TRBV5-1, with TRBD2 matching 13 bases. The trim removed 3 bases at V and 4 bases at J, leaving 3 bases unmatched. CDR1 is SGHRS, CDR2 YFSETQ, per germline. This CDR3 spans 16 amino acids.

The chain recombines TRBV12-3 or TRBV12-4 with TRBJ2-5, with 8 bases fitting TRBD2. Unmatched junction bases numbered 20, after V lost 6 bases and J lost 5 bases. This CDR3 has 18 residues. The CDR3 protein is CASSSHGEGVSGGETQYF. CDR3 in DNA: TGTGCCAGCAGCTCCCACGGAGAGGGGGTCTCGGGAGGGGAGACCCAGTACTTC.

This clonotype was detected many times. The chain joins TRBV20-1 to TRBJ2-5; D unclear. This CDR3 has 15 amino acids. Germline V CDR1 and CDR2: DFQATT, SNEGSKA (reference sequence). With 0 bases removed from V and 5 bases from J, the gap between germline ends came to 16 bases. Written as DNA, the CDR3 is TGCAGTGCTAGAGATTCCCGCAAGGGTACGGAGACCCAGTACTTC. Amino acids: CSARDSRKGTETQYF.

This clonotype was counted a few times. The V gene is TRBV10-3, the J gene TRBJ1-2; D not certain. The CDR3 sequence is 14 residues long. In germline, CDR1 is ENHRY, CDR2 SYGVKD. V gave up 5 bases and J gave up 4 bases, with 14 bases separating them. In DNA, the CDR3 is TGTGCCATCAGTCAGCCGCCCGTCGCCTATGGCTACACCTTC. Residues: CAISQPPVAYGYTF.

Only a few counts were recorded for this clonotype. The J gene is TRBJ2-1, the V gene TRBV6-1; 12 bases fit TRBD2. V lost 5 bases, J lost 8 bases, and 7 bases stayed unmatched. Germline V CDR1 and CDR2: MNHNS, SASEGT. The length of the CDR3 is 15 residues. This CDR3 is CASSTTSGSVYEQFF. Here the CDR3 DNA reads TGTGCCAGCAGTACGACTAGCGGGAGTGTCTATGAGCAGTTCTTC.

In DNA form, the CDR3 reads TGTGCCAGCAGCCCAAGTTGGGGGCCGCGCAATCAGCCCCAGCATTTT. The encoded protein is CASSPSWGPRNQPQHF. V and J are TRBV7-6 and TRBJ1-5, with TRBD1 as a possible D gene (6 bases). The CDR3 has 16 amino acids. V lost 5 bases and J lost 2, with 16 bases in between. The germline CDR1 and CDR2 sequences are SGHVS and FNYEAQ.

The table lists this clonotype with a few counts. The chain joins TRBV5-6 to TRBJ2-5; TRBD1 or TRBD2 may be the D gene (6 bases each). Germline V gene sequence: CDR1 SGHDT, CDR2 YYEEEE. The CDR3 is 13 residues long. V lost 4 bases and J lost 4, with 11 bases in between. CDR3 sequence reads: CASSIGGGETQYF. The DNA of the CDR3 is TGTGCCAGCAGCATCGGGGGCGGAGAGACCCAGTACTTC.

As for this clonotype: Its ends do not fully match the called genes, so a read error is possible. This chain joins TRBV12-3 or TRBV12-4 and TRBJ2-5, with D possibly TRBD1 on 5 matching bases. This CDR3 contains 19 residues. The CDR3 spells CTSSLDGGRAGSVEETQYF. The CDR3 nucleotides read TGTACCAGCAGTTTAGACGGTGGCAGGGCCGGGTCGGTGGAAGAGACCCAGTACTTC.

The sample holds many counts of this clonotype. J is TRBJ2-3 and V is TRBV28, with 8 nucleotides matching TRBD1. Germline CDR1 MDHEN, CDR2 SYDVKM. The junction had 8 bases not matched to a gene; V was cut back by 3 bases and J by 6 bases. CDR3 length: 15 amino acids. The CDR3 here is CASSFPGRGPDTQYF. DNA for the CDR3: TGTGCCAGCAGTTTCCCGGGCAGGGGGCCCGATACGCAGTATTTT.

This clonotype has just a few counts. The chain joins TRBV6-5 to TRBJ2-3; either TRBD1 or TRBD2 may fit D (6 bases each). The germline CDR1 and CDR2 sequences are MNHEY and SVGAGI. Trimming left V 0 bases short and J 0 bases short, with 10 bases between. CDR3 length equals 16 residues. CDR3 amino acids: CASSYSGGLSTDTQYF. CDR3 bases: TGTGCCAGCAGTTACTCGGGGGGCCTCAGCACAGATACGCAGTATTTT.

This rearrangement joins TRBV5-1 to TRBJ2-1; D is possibly TRBD1 or TRBD2 (5 bases each). The ends were cut back, 1 base at V and 2 bases at J, with 7 bases in the middle. The germline gives CDR1 SGHRS, CDR2 YFSETQ. The CDR3 has 14 amino acids. The CDR3, as DNA: TGCGCCAGCAGCTTGTGGGGACCCTACAATGAGCAGTTCTTC. Residues: CASSLWGPYNEQFF.

The chain couples TRBV12-3 or TRBV12-4 to TRBJ2-5; the match to TRBD2 covers 11 bases. This CDR3 spans 17 amino acids. With V trimmed by 7 bases and J by 3 bases, 13 bases remained unmatched. The CDR3 is CASNRGTGTSGKETQYF. The CDR3 DNA is TGTGCCAGCAATCGGGGGACCGGGACTAGCGGCAAAGAGACCCAGTACTTC.